This T cell receptor (beta chain) was captured by sequencing in a study of CD8 T cells in ankylosing spondylitis. Findings and limits, study-wide: Previous work reported some of these motif variants in the synovial fluid and blood of reactive arthritis. Characteristic, it appeared, of ankylosing spondylitis blood was a TCR beta motif of about eight highly homologous variants.

This clonotype was seen a handful of times. Its cognate antigen is unknown. V lost 4 bases, J lost 3 bases, and 9 bases lay in between. The germline V gene encodes CDR1 SQVTM and CDR2 ANQGSEA. This CDR3 spans 12 amino acids. Library preparation for TCR beta used quantitative 5'-RACE with molecular barcodes. One entry per CDR3 protein results from TCRdb running MiXCR on the 5' RACE reads. Counted here are some 200,000 distinct CDR3 sequences, 20% to 30% occurring once; the ten biggest clones make up 5% to 7.5%. The receptor was isolated from a male donor with ankylosing spondylitis or in good health (not recorded which). The sequenced sample was blood, either unsorted or a sorted T cell fraction (not recorded which). This chain uses TRBV29-1 with TRBJ1-2; D unresolved. CDR3 sequence reads: CSVGGPDYGYTF. CDR3 sequence (DNA): TGCAGCGTTGGAGGGCCCGACTATGGCTACACCTTC.